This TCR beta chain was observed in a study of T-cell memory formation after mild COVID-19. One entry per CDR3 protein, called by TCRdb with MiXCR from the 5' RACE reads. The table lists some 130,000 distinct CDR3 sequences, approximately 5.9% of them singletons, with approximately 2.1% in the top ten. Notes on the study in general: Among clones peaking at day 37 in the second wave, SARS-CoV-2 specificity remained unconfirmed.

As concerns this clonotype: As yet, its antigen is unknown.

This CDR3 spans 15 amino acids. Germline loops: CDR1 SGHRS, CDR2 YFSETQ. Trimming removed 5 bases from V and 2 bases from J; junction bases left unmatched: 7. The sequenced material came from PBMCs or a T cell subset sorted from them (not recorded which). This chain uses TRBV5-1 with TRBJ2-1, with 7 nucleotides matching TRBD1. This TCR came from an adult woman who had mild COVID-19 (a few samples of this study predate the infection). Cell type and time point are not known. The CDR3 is CASSKLGQTYNEQFF. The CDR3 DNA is TGCGCCAGCAGTAAGCTGGGACAGACCTACAATGAGCAGTTCTTC.